Listed below are T cell receptor beta chains from one sample, sequenced in a study of blood T cell repertoires in COVID-19. This table comes from immunoSEQ multiplex PCR, and its TCRdb copy is limited to in-frame clones, with some not included. The sample gives 200,000 to 250,000 clones, approximately 85% of which show up once; roughly 4% is in the top ten. Sequencing used peripheral blood. The receptors here all came from a man in his fifties with acute or convalescent COVID-19. Both conserved end residues are part of each CDR3. Each record gives: V gene, J gene, clone size, D gene, CDR3 DNA, CDR3 protein. A D gene is named only where the DNA matches it firmly. The size field is filled for only some rows; it gives once, few, many or a size class.

v_call: TRBV5-4; j_call: TRBJ2-3; clone_size: -; d_call: TRBD1; cdr3_nt: TGTGCCAGCAGCCCCGGGACAGACACAGATACGCAGTATTTT; cdr3_aa: CASSPGTDTDTQYF
v_call: TRBV10-3; j_call: TRBJ1-3; clone_size: -; d_call: -; cdr3_nt: TGTGCCATCAGTGAGTCCAACAGAGGAAACACCATATATTTT; cdr3_aa: CAISESNRGNTIYF
v_call: TRBV12-2; j_call: TRBJ2-4; clone_size: -; d_call: -; cdr3_nt: TGTGCAAGTCGCTTAGTCTCGAACAGGGGGCGCTTC; cdr3_aa: CASRLVSNRGRF
v_call: TRBV6-4; j_call: TRBJ1-1; clone_size: few; d_call: -; cdr3_nt: TGTGCCAGCAGTGGTGGACGAGGGGGTGAAGCTTTCTTT; cdr3_aa: CASSGGRGGEAFF
v_call: TRBV3-1/TRBV3-2; j_call: TRBJ1-5; clone_size: few; d_call: -; cdr3_nt: TGTGCCAGCAGCCAAGGTGGCGGATACAATCAGCCCCAGCATTTT; cdr3_aa: CASSQGGGYNQPQHF
v_call: TRBV12-5; j_call: TRBJ1-4; clone_size: -; d_call: TRBD1; cdr3_nt: TGTGCTAGTGGTCTGGACAGGGGGCAGGGATATGATGAAAAACTGTTTTTT; cdr3_aa: CASGLDRGQGYDEKLFF
v_call: TRBV24-1; j_call: TRBJ1-1; clone_size: -; d_call: -; cdr3_nt: TGTGCCACCAGTGATTTGTCGGGCACTGAAGCTTTCTTT; cdr3_aa: CATSDLSGTEAFF
v_call: TRBV5-1; j_call: TRBJ2-2; clone_size: -; d_call: -; cdr3_nt: TGCGCCAGCAATGGGGAGGACACCGGGGAGCTGTTTTTT; cdr3_aa: CASNGEDTGELFF
v_call: TRBV15; j_call: TRBJ2-3; clone_size: few; d_call: TRBD2; cdr3_nt: TGTGCCACCAGCAGAGGTAATACAGGTACAACTAGCGGGAGGACTAGCACAGATACGCAGTATTTT; cdr3_aa: CATSRGNTGTTSGRTSTDTQYF
v_call: TRBV6-5; j_call: TRBJ1-1; clone_size: many; d_call: -; cdr3_nt: TGTGCCAGCAGGGAGGTCTGGGGCACTGAAGCTTTCTTT; cdr3_aa: CASREVWGTEAFF
v_call: TRBV7-9; j_call: TRBJ2-2; clone_size: -; d_call: -; cdr3_nt: TGTGCCAGCAGCTTGGATACAGGGAGGAACACCGGGGAGCTGTTTTTT; cdr3_aa: CASSLDTGRNTGELFF
v_call: TRBV25-1; j_call: TRBJ1-4; clone_size: -; d_call: -; cdr3_nt: TGTGCCAGCAGTGGCCTGACAGCAACTAATGAAAAACTGTTTTTT; cdr3_aa: CASSGLTATNEKLFF
v_call: TRBV24-1; j_call: TRBJ2-3; clone_size: -; d_call: TRBD2; cdr3_nt: TGTGCCACCAGTGATTTTCAACTAGCGGGAGGCCCAGATACGCAGTATTTT; cdr3_aa: CATSDFQLAGGPDTQYF
v_call: TRBV29-1; j_call: TRBJ2-5; clone_size: -; d_call: TRBD1; cdr3_nt: TGCAGCGTTTCTCAGGGGGCGGAGACCCAGTACTTC; cdr3_aa: CSVSQGAETQYF
v_call: TRBV6-6; j_call: TRBJ2-7; clone_size: -; d_call: -; cdr3_nt: TGTGCCAGCAGTGTCCGGGAGAGTTACTACGAGCAGTACTTC; cdr3_aa: CASSVRESYYEQYF
v_call: TRBV7-3; j_call: TRBJ2-6; clone_size: -; d_call: -; cdr3_nt: TGTGCCAGCAGCTTAGGCCAGGCTGGGGCCAACGTCCTGACTTTC; cdr3_aa: CASSLGQAGANVLTF
v_call: TRBV7-2; j_call: TRBJ2-1; clone_size: -; d_call: TRBD2; cdr3_nt: TGTGCCAGCAGCACGAGGAGACTAGCGGGTTACAATGAGCAGTTCTTC; cdr3_aa: CASSTRRLAGYNEQFF
v_call: TRBV9; j_call: TRBJ1-3; clone_size: -; d_call: -; cdr3_nt: TGTGCCAGCAGCGCCCCCCCAGTGCACACCATATATTTT; cdr3_aa: CASSAPPVHTIYF
v_call: TRBV19; j_call: TRBJ1-5; clone_size: once; d_call: -; cdr3_nt: TGTGCCAGTAGCGCCCCCCAAAACCCCCGAGTCAGCAATCAGCCCCAGCATTTT; cdr3_aa: CASSAPQNPRVSNQPQHF
v_call: TRBV11-2; j_call: TRBJ1-6; clone_size: -; d_call: TRBD1; cdr3_nt: TGTGCCAGCGAAACAGGGGCCAGGAATTCACCCCTCCACTTT; cdr3_aa: CASETGARNSPLHF
v_call: TRBV14; j_call: TRBJ2-7; clone_size: few; d_call: TRBD2; cdr3_nt: TGTGCCAGCAGCCGGACTACTAGCGGGAGACTAAACGAGCAGTACTTC; cdr3_aa: CASSRTTSGRLNEQYF
v_call: TRBV3-1/TRBV3-2; j_call: TRBJ2-7; clone_size: -; d_call: -; cdr3_nt: TGTGCCAGCAGCCAAGATTTGGACTTCTACGAGCAGTACTTC; cdr3_aa: CASSQDLDFYEQYF
v_call: TRBV30; j_call: TRBJ2-7; clone_size: -; d_call: -; cdr3_nt: TGTGCCTTCAGCTACGACCGGGACGAGCAGTACTTC; cdr3_aa: CAFSYDRDEQYF
v_call: TRBV5-1; j_call: TRBJ2-1; clone_size: -; d_call: TRBD2; cdr3_nt: TGCGCCAGCAGCTTTAGGGCTAGCGGGAGTGATGAGCAGTTCTTC; cdr3_aa: CASSFRASGSDEQFF
v_call: TRBV11-3; j_call: TRBJ2-1; clone_size: -; d_call: -; cdr3_nt: TGTGCCAGCAGCTTACGGAGGGTGGGCTACAATGAGCAGTTCTTC; cdr3_aa: CASSLRRVGYNEQFF
v_call: TRBV10-3; j_call: TRBJ2-3; clone_size: -; d_call: -; cdr3_nt: TGTGCCATCAGTGAGTCGACAGGCACAGATACGCAGTATTTT; cdr3_aa: CAISESTGTDTQYF
v_call: TRBV5-6; j_call: TRBJ2-7; clone_size: -; d_call: -; cdr3_nt: TGTGCCAGCAGCCGCGGGACCGAGATTTACGAGCAGTACTTC; cdr3_aa: CASSRGTEIYEQYF
v_call: TRBV5-1; j_call: TRBJ2-2; clone_size: -; d_call: -; cdr3_nt: TGCGCCAGCAGCTCCGGGTCCGGGGAGCTGTTTTTT; cdr3_aa: CASSSGSGELFF
v_call: TRBV21-1; j_call: TRBJ1-1; clone_size: -; d_call: -; cdr3_nt: TGTGCCAGCACAACGGGGGACAGCACTGAAGCTTTCTTT; cdr3_aa: CASTTGDSTEAFF
v_call: TRBV3-1/TRBV3-2; j_call: TRBJ1-2; clone_size: -; d_call: TRBD1; cdr3_nt: TGTGCCAGCAGGGACAGGGCCGCTCACTATGGCTACACCTTC; cdr3_aa: CASRDRAAHYGYTF
v_call: TRBV19; j_call: TRBJ2-2; clone_size: -; d_call: -; cdr3_nt: TGTGCCAGTAGTATAGCTCCGAACACCGGGGAGCTGTTTTTT; cdr3_aa: CASSIAPNTGELFF
v_call: TRBV24-1; j_call: TRBJ2-3; clone_size: few; d_call: -; cdr3_nt: TGTGCCACCAGTGACCGTCGGAGGGAAGATACGCAGTATTTT; cdr3_aa: CATSDRRREDTQYF
v_call: TRBV7-9; j_call: TRBJ1-2; clone_size: once; d_call: TRBD1; cdr3_nt: TGTGCCAGCAGCCGACCCGGGACAGGGGGAGGTGGCTACACCTTC; cdr3_aa: CASSRPGTGGGGYTF
v_call: TRBV2; j_call: TRBJ2-3; clone_size: -; d_call: -; cdr3_nt: TGTGCCAGCAGCTTTTTCTCCTCACCACGGAGGTATTTT; cdr3_aa: CASSFFSSPRRYF
v_call: TRBV11-1; j_call: TRBJ2-1; clone_size: -; d_call: -; cdr3_nt: TGTGCCAGCAGCCCCAGAGCTTCACAGAACAATGAGCAGTTCTTC; cdr3_aa: CASSPRASQNNEQFF
v_call: TRBV28; j_call: TRBJ2-7; clone_size: few; d_call: TRBD2; cdr3_nt: TGTGCCAGCAGCCTCGACCTGTTGGGGCAGGGAGGGGTCTACGAGCAGTACTTC; cdr3_aa: CASSLDLLGQGGVYEQYF
v_call: TRBV7-3; j_call: TRBJ2-7; clone_size: -; d_call: -; cdr3_nt: TGTGCCAGCAGCTCAATCGCGGGCTACGAGCAGTACTTC; cdr3_aa: CASSSIAGYEQYF
v_call: TRBV2; j_call: TRBJ1-2; clone_size: -; d_call: TRBD1; cdr3_nt: TGTGCCAGCAGCCTGTTGGACAGGGCTAACTATGGCTACACCTTC; cdr3_aa: CASSLLDRANYGYTF
v_call: TRBV28; j_call: TRBJ2-7; clone_size: once; d_call: -; cdr3_nt: TGTGCCAGCAGGAGCGCTTACGAGCAGTACTTC; cdr3_aa: CASRSAYEQYF
v_call: TRBV7-3; j_call: TRBJ2-2; clone_size: -; d_call: -; cdr3_nt: TGTGCCAGCACCAAATACCCCCTGACAGGCTTCACCGGGGAGCTGTTTTTT; cdr3_aa: CASTKYPLTGFTGELFF
v_call: TRBV30; j_call: TRBJ2-1; clone_size: -; d_call: TRBD2; cdr3_nt: TGTGCCTGGACTAGCGGGAGACGATACAATGAGCAGTTCTTC; cdr3_aa: CAWTSGRRYNEQFF
v_call: TRBV18; j_call: TRBJ1-2; clone_size: -; d_call: -; cdr3_nt: TGTGCCAGCTCACCACAGGGGGACCAGAACACCTTC; cdr3_aa: CASSPQGDQNTF
v_call: TRBV6-5; j_call: TRBJ2-3; clone_size: -; d_call: -; cdr3_nt: TGTGCCAGCAGTTACTCGAGCCTAAACTCGCAGTATTTT; cdr3_aa: CASSYSSLNSQYF
v_call: TRBV9; j_call: TRBJ1-3; clone_size: -; d_call: -; cdr3_nt: TGTGCCAGCAGCGCCGGACTGTTCTCTGGAAACACCATATATTTT; cdr3_aa: CASSAGLFSGNTIYF
v_call: TRBV14; j_call: TRBJ1-4; clone_size: -; d_call: -; cdr3_nt: TGTGCCAGCAGCCAAGATGCAGGGTGGAATGAAAAACTGTTTTTT; cdr3_aa: CASSQDAGWNEKLFF
v_call: TRBV5-1; j_call: TRBJ2-1; clone_size: -; d_call: -; cdr3_nt: TGCGCCAGCAGCTTGGGCGTACGCGAGCAGTTCTTC; cdr3_aa: CASSLGVREQFF